What follows is one TCR beta chain and its context. Its antigen remains unknown. This specimen belongs to a study of lymphopenia after photon versus proton radiotherapy. Whole-study results and caveats: After lymphocyte nadir, photon-treated repertoires showed oligoclonal expansion, especially CD8+ Temra. A bigger post-nadir fall in TCR diversity correlated inversely with survival time in deceased patients.

V lost 0 bases, J lost 7 bases, and 11 bases lay in between. The CDR3 is 14 amino acids. Germline assignment: CDR1 SGHRS and CDR2 YFSETQ. Libraries were prepared by immunoSEQ multiplex PCR; TCRdb keeps only in-frame clonotypes and omits some of them. The data contain some 41,000 clones, more than 75% of them singletons. The chain carries TRBV5-1 and TRBJ1-5, with D possibly being TRBD1 (6 bases). Sample: peripheral blood, taken from a patient treated with photon-based radiotherapy. This clonotype was sampled from a man aged 50-60 years with gastric cancer. CDR3 amino acids: CASSLEGGDQPQHF. CDR3 in DNA: TGCGCCAGCAGCTTGGAGGGGGGGGACCAGCCCCAGCATTTT.